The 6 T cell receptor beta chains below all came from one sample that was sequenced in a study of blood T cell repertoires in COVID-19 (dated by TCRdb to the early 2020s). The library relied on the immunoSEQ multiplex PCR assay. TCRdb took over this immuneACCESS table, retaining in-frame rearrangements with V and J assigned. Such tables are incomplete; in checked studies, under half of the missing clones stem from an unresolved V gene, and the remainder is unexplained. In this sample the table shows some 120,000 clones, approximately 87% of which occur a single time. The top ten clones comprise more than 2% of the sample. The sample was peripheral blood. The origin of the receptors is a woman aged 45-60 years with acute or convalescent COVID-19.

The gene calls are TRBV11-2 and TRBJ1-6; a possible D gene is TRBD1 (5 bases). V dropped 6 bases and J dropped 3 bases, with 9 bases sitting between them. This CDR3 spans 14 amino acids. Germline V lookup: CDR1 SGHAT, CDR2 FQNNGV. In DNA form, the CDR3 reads TGTGCCAGCAGGATAGACAGCTATAATTCACCCCTCCACTTT. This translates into CASRIDSYNSPLHF.

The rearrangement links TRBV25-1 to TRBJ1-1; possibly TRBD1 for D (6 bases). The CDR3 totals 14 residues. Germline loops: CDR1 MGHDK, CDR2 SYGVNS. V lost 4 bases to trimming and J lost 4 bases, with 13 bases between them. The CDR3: CASSAGQWGTEAFF. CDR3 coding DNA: TGTGCCAGCAGTGCCGGACAGTGGGGCACTGAAGCTTTCTTT.

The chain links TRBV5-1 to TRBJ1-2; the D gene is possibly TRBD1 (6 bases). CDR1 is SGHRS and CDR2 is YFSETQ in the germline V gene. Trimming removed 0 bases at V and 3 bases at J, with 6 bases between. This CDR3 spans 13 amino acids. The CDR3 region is CASSLAGDYGYTF. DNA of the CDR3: TGCGCCAGCAGCTTGGCAGGGGACTATGGCTACACCTTC.

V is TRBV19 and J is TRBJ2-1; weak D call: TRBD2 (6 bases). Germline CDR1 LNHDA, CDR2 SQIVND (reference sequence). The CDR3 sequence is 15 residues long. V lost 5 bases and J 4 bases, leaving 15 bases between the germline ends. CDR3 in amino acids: CASSASSGFYNEQFF. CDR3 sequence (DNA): TGTGCCAGTAGTGCATCCAGCGGGTTTTACAATGAGCAGTTCTTC.

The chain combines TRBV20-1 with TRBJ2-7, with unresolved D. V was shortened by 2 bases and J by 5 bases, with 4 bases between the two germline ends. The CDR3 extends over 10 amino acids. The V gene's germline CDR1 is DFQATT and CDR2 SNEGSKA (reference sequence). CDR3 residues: CSARQDEQYF. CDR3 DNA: TGCAGTGCTAGACAGGACGAGCAGTACTTC.

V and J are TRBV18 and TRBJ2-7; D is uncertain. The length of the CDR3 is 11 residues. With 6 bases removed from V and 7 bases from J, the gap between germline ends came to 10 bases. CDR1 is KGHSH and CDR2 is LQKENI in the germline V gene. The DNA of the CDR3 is TGTGCCAGCTCCGCAGGTTCTGAGCAGTACTTC. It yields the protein CASSAGSEQYF. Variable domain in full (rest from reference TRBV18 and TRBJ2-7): NAGVMQNPRHLVRRRGQEARLRCSPMKGHSHVYWYRQLPEEGLKFMVYLQKENIIDESGMPKERFSAEFPKEGPSILRIQQVVRGDSAAYFCASSAGSEQYFGPGTRLTVT.